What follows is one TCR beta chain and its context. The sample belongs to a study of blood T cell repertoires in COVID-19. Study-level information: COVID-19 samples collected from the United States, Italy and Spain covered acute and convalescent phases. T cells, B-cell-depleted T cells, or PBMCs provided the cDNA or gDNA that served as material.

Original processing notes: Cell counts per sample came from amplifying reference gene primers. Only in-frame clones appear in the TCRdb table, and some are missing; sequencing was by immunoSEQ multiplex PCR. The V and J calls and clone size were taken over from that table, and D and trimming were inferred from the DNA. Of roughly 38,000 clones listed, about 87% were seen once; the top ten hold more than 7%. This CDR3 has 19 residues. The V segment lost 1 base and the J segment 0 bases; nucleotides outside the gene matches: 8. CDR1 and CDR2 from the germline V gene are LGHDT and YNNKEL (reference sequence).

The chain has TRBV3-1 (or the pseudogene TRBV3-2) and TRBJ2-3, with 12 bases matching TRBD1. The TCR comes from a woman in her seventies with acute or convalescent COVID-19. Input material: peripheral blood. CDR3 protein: CASSQVGPGQGASTDTQYF. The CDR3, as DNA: TGTGCCAGCAGCCAAGTGGGTCCGGGACAGGGGGCAAGCACAGATACGCAGTATTTT.